A single sample is the source of the 18 T cell receptor beta chains below, sequenced in a study of shared clonotypes between healthy human individuals. Some clones are missing from TCRdb's copy, which holds only in-frame ones; the method was immunoSEQ multiplex PCR. The data contain 450,000 to 500,000 clones, roughly 80% of them seen just once; the ten biggest clones take up over 9.5%. The sequencing sample was made of PBMCs. The receptors were gathered from a woman aged 40 to 55 in good health. Some clones in this sample may be carry-over from other donors' samples.

This rearrangement joins TRBV15 to TRBJ2-5, with 9 bases aligning to TRBD2. The CDR3 contains 15 residues. Germline V gives CDR1 LNHNV, CDR2 YYDKDF (reference sequence). Unmatched junction bases numbered 11, after V lost 6 bases and J lost 6 bases. The CDR3 here is CATREGSGSFQTQYF. CDR3 coding DNA: TGTGCCACCAGGGAGGGTAGCGGGAGTTTCCAGACCCAGTACTTC.

Points on this clone: A read error is the likely source, as a far larger clone sits one nucleotide away. Other DNA sequences in this sample translate to the same CDR3. The chain links TRBV6-1 to TRBJ1-2; 7 nucleotides match TRBD1. V shed 3 bases and J 8 bases; nucleotides not matched to a gene: 12. This CDR3 comprises 15 residues. The V gene's germline CDR1 is MNHNS and CDR2 SASEGT. For the CDR3, the DNA is TGTGCCAGCAGTGAGGGGTGGGGACAGCCCCCCGGCTACACCTTC. Translation gives CASSEGWGQPPGYTF.

Concerning this clone itself: Since a far larger clone is one base different, this is likely a read error. This sequence joins TRBV11-3 and TRBJ2-4, with 9 bases that match TRBD1. CDR1 and CDR2 from the germline V gene are SGHNT and YENEEA. The V and J ends lost 3 bases and 13 bases, in that order; junction bases with no gene match: 7. This CDR3 contains 13 residues. DNA of the CDR3: TGTGCCAGCAGCTTGTGGGGGACAGGGCCACAGTACTTC. Encoded protein: CASSLWGTGPQYF.

This clone is a singleton in its sample. The chain combines TRBV5-1 with TRBJ1-1; no clear D. Trimming pared 4 bases from V and 0 bases from J, leaving 7 bases between. The CDR3 extends over 13 amino acids. Germline assignment: CDR1 SGHRS and CDR2 YFSETQ. CDR3: CASSPVLNTEAFF. The DNA of the CDR3 is TGCGCCAGCAGCCCTGTCTTGAACACTGAAGCTTTCTTT.

Regarding this clone: The likely explanation is a read error, given a far larger clone one base away. The same CDR3 also results from other DNA sequences found in this sample. V and J are TRBV2 and TRBJ2-5, with 7 bases that match TRBD2. Trimming removed 8 bases from V and 3 bases from J; junction bases left unmatched: 12. Germline values: CDR1 SNHLY, CDR2 FYNNEI. The CDR3 is made up of 15 amino acids. The CDR3 DNA sequence: TGTGCCAGCCTCCGGCTAGCGGAACGAAAAGAGACCCAGTACTTC. It specifies CASLRLAERKETQYF.

Points on this clone: This likely reflects a read error, since a far larger clone is one base away. The same CDR3 is also encoded by other DNA sequences in this sample. The chain employs TRBV10-3 and TRBJ2-5; the D gene is possibly TRBD1 (5 bases). V was shortened by 5 bases and J by 11 bases, with 18 bases between the two germline ends. Germline loops: CDR1 ENHRY, CDR2 SYGVKD. The CDR3 runs to 13 residues. CDR3 nucleotides: TGTGCCATCAGTCAGGACACCTCAGGCACACAGTACTTC. It codes for CAISQDTSGTQYF.

The genes are TRBV27 and TRBJ2-1; unclear D gene. Germline loops: CDR1 MNHEY, CDR2 SMNVEV (reference sequence). The CDR3 loop spans 17 amino acids. The ends were cut back, 6 bases at V and 0 bases at J, with 18 bases in the middle. The CDR3 is CASSSDPRQFSYNEQFF. The CDR3 DNA is TGTGCCAGCAGCTCGGACCCCCGGCAGTTCTCCTACAATGAGCAGTTCTTC.

On this clone itself: One end of the junction varies from germline; a read error may be responsible. Other DNA sequences in the same sample also yield this CDR3. This chain uses TRBV7-7 with TRBJ2-2; D is uncertain. The germline CDR1 and CDR2 sequences are SSHAT and FNYEAQ (reference sequence). CDR3 length: 13 amino acids. CDR3 nucleotide sequence: TGTGCTAGCAGCCCCGAGTACACCGGGGAGCTGTTTTTT. This encodes CASSPEYTGELFF.

This clone was seen a handful of times. The V gene is TRBV5-1, the J gene TRBJ2-7, with 8 positions matching TRBD1. Losses at the gene ends were 4 bases for V and 2 bases for J; bases not matched to a gene: 11. The CDR3 runs 16 residues. Germline V gene sequence: CDR1 SGHRS, CDR2 YFSETQ. CDR3 amino acids: CASSAGTGQVTYEQYF. The CDR3 DNA follows: TGCGCCAGCAGCGCAGGTACGGGACAGGTTACCTACGAGCAGTACTTC.

This clone was counted at least ten times. One end of the junction fails to match germline, which may point to a read error. This chain uses TRBV7-7 with TRBJ2-1; the D call may be TRBD1 or TRBD2 (5 bases each). This CDR3 has 13 amino acids. Germline V lookup: CDR1 SSHAT, CDR2 FNYEAQ (reference sequence). CDR3 in DNA: TGTGCTAGCAGCCCGGGGAAAGGGGTTGAGCAGTTCTTC. It encodes CASSPGKGVEQFF.

The V gene is TRBV27, the J gene TRBJ2-7; D is possibly TRBD2 (6 bases). In germline, CDR1 is MNHEY, CDR2 SMNVEV (reference sequence). The CDR3 is 16 amino acids. V was pared by 1 base and J by 2 bases, with 15 bases between. This CDR3 is CASSLFLAISPYEQYF. CDR3 nucleotide sequence: TGTGCCAGCAGTTTATTCCTAGCGATATCCCCCTACGAGCAGTACTTC.

There are a few counts of this clone. One base separates it from a far larger clone, so it is likely a read error. This sample also contains other DNA sequences that code for the same CDR3. V gene TRBV18 combines with J gene TRBJ2-5; D not resolved. The CDR3 is 13 amino acids. With 2 bases removed from V and 1 base from J, the gap between germline ends came to 5 bases. Germline V gene sequence: CDR1 KGHSH, CDR2 LQKENI. The DNA of the CDR3 is TGTGCCAGCTCACCATCCCCCCAAGAGACCCAGTACTTC. Its translation: CASSPSPQETQYF. Filled out from reference TRBV18 and TRBJ2-5, the complete variable domain reads NAGVMQNPRHLVRRRGQEARLRCSPMKGHSHVYWYRQLPEEGLKFMVYLQKENIIDESGMPKERFSAEFPKEGPSILRIQQVVRGDSAAYFCASSPSPQETQYFGPGTRLLVL.

The CDR3: CASSLRSSGTSYEQYF. The DNA for the CDR3 is TGTGCCAGCAGCTTAAGATCTAGCGGGACTTCCTACGAGCAGTACTTC. The chain couples TRBV7-8 to TRBJ2-7, with 9 positions matching TRBD2. Germline V gene sequence: CDR1 SGHVS, CDR2 FQNEAQ. The CDR3 runs to 16 residues. Trimming cost V 2 bases and J 1 base; bases outside gene matches: 6.

This chain joins TRBV6-1 and TRBJ1-2; D is ambiguous. Trimming stripped 2 bases from V and 0 bases from J, with 4 bases between. The CDR3 consists of 13 residues. Germline V gene sequence: CDR1 MNHNS, CDR2 SASEGT. The CDR3 loop is CASSEMTNYGYTF. As DNA, the CDR3 is TGTGCCAGCAGTGAAATGACTAACTATGGCTACACCTTC.

The gene calls are TRBV6-1 and TRBJ2-3, with D perhaps TRBD1 or TRBD2 (5 bases each). V was clipped by 2 bases and J by 4 bases, with 16 bases between them. Germline CDR1 MNHNS, CDR2 SASEGT. The CDR3 has 16 amino acids. Here the CDR3 DNA reads TGTGCCAGCAGTGAAAGTAGACAGTCTAGCCCAGATACGCAGTATTTT. It specifies CASSESRQSSPDTQYF.

CDR3 nucleotide sequence: TGCAGCGTCAGACACAGGGGATGGGGAGAAAAACTGTTTTTT. This sequence encodes CSVRHRGWGEKLFF. The rearrangement joins TRBV29-1 to TRBJ1-4; 7 bases fit TRBD1. The CDR3 runs to 14 residues. Trimming removed 6 bases from V and 8 bases from J; junction bases left unmatched: 12. Germline CDR1 reads SQVTM; CDR2 reads ANQGSEA.

This clone was picked up many times. The same CDR3 also results from other DNA sequences found in this sample. V usage is TRBV10-3 and J usage is TRBJ2-1; tentative D call: TRBD2 (5 bases). This CDR3 is built from 14 residues. The ends were cut back, 3 bases at V and 0 bases at J, with 6 bases in the middle. Per germline, CDR1 ENHRY and CDR2 SYGVKD. The DNA of the CDR3 is TGTGCCATCAGTGAAGGGAGCTCCTACAATGAGCAGTTCTTC. Encoded protein: CAISEGSSYNEQFF.

The chain employs TRBV5-1 and TRBJ2-1, with TRBD2 matching over 8 bases. This CDR3 has 14 residues. Germline CDR1 is SGHRS and CDR2 is YFSETQ. V shed 4 bases, J shed 5 bases, and the junction held 5 bases outside the gene matches. CDR3 nucleotides: TGCGCCAGCAGCCCGGGAGGGCCCCACAATGAGCAGTTCTTC. This sequence encodes CASSPGGPHNEQFF.